This T cell receptor beta chain was sequenced in a study of T cells in Graves' hyperthyroidism and ophthalmopathy. Study-wide context: Before any treatment, at initial diagnosis, peripheral blood was collected.

Regions amplified from RNA transcripts were the TCR beta CDR3 regions. First-round RT-PCR targeting the TCR CDR3 was performed with the HTBI primer set. TCRdb re-called the multiplex PCR reads through MiXCR, storing one row per CDR3 protein. The data show about 530,000 distinct CDR3 sequences, roughly a sixth seen once. Patients showing uncontrolled infection, other autoimmune disease, pregnancy or lactation were ineligible. Germline trimming cut 7 bases from V and 4 bases from J; bases unmatched to any gene: 5. CDR3 length equals 13 residues. Germline assignment: CDR1 SQVTM and CDR2 ANQGSEA. Study-wide points: Most clonotypes that expanded in the thyroid above 0.001 also showed up in blood.

As concerns this clonotype: Its antigen is unknown.

The J gene is TRBJ1-1, the V gene TRBV29-1; 11 bases map to TRBD1. Input material: blood. The TCR was taken from a young woman with Graves' ophthalmopathy. The CDR3 here is CSGSGQGVTEAFF. In DNA form, the CDR3 reads TGCAGCGGATCGGGACAGGGGGTCACTGAAGCTTTCTTT.